This T cell receptor (beta chain) was sequenced in a study of blood T cell repertoires in COVID-19. The repertoire was sequenced with immunoSEQ multiplex PCR; TCRdb's copy has only in-frame clones and lacks some. The data show fewer than 200,000 clones, around 83% seen once. The germline V gene has CDR1 SGDLS and CDR2 YYNGEE. The CDR3 sequence is 17 residues long. V trimming: 3 bases; J trimming: 2 bases; junction bases outside the gene matches: 8. The receptor was isolated from a woman aged 65 to 85 who had recovered from COVID-19. Material: peripheral blood. The chain combines TRBV9 with TRBJ2-2; 9 bases fit TRBD2. CDR3 DNA sequence: TGTGCCAGCAGCGCGGGCGGGGGGGCACGTAACACCGGGGAGCTGTTTTTT. The encoded protein is CASSAGGGARNTGELFF.